The 10 T cell receptor beta chains in this list originate from one sample, sequenced in a study of blood T cell repertoires in COVID-19. Assay: immunoSEQ multiplex PCR; the TCRdb copy retains only in-frame clones and omits some. The sample includes 250,000 to 350,000 clones, roughly 88% of them seen just once. Sequencing input: PBMCs or T cells enriched from blood (not recorded which). These receptors all stem from a woman aged 25-40 years who had recovered from COVID-19.

V and J are TRBV11-3 and TRBJ2-7; 9 bases line up with TRBD1. V was clipped by 4 bases and J by 3 bases; unmatched bases: 13. This CDR3 region has 17 residues. From germline, CDR1 is SGHNT and CDR2 YENEEA. Written as DNA, the CDR3 is TGTGCCAGCAGCTGGGGGGACAGGGAATTTTTTTTCTACGAGCAGTACTTC. This sequence encodes CASSWGDREFFFYEQYF.

The rearrangement joins TRBV27 to TRBJ2-7, with a weak D call TRBD1 (6 bases). This CDR3 region has 13 residues. Germline V gene lookup returns CDR1 MNHEY and CDR2 SMNVEV (reference sequence). Trimming stripped 6 bases from V and 4 bases from J, with 13 bases between. CDR3 sequence (DNA): TGTGCCAGCAGCCGGGACAACAGTTACGAGCAGTACTTC. Its protein is CASSRDNSYEQYF.

The chain is built from TRBV10-3 and TRBJ2-6; TRBD2 is a possible D gene (6 bases). V shed 4 bases and J shed 0 bases, with 16 bases lying between them. Germline V gives CDR1 ENHRY, CDR2 SYGVKD. This CDR3 comprises 18 residues. The CDR3 sequence: CAISVGVRRVSGANVLTF. In DNA, the CDR3 is TGTGCCATCAGTGTTGGGGTTAGGAGGGTCTCTGGGGCCAACGTCCTGACTTTC.

The rearrangement links TRBV28 to TRBJ1-5; 7 bases align to TRBD1. V lost 1 base and J lost 1; bases outside the gene matches: 7. The CDR3 contains 17 residues. The germline V gene encodes CDR1 MDHEN and CDR2 SYDVKM. CDR3 DNA sequence: TGTGCCAGCAGTTTATTCCTCGGGACAGCAAGCAATCAGCCCCAGCATTTT. Translating gives CASSLFLGTASNQPQHF.

CDR3 coding DNA: TGTGCCAGCAGTTCCCCCCACGGAGCTTTCTTT. It specifies CASSSPHGAFF. The gene calls are TRBV28 and TRBJ1-1; D not resolved. This CDR3 has 11 amino acids. Trimming removed 4 bases from V and 10 bases from J, with 10 bases in between. Germline CDR1 and CDR2: MDHEN and SYDVKM. The complete variable domain, with remaining parts taken from reference TRBV28 and TRBJ1-1, reads DVKVTQSSRYLVKRTGEKVFLECVQDMDHENMFWYRQDPGLGLRLIYFSYDVKMKEKGDIPEGYSVSREKKERFSLILESASTNQTSMYLCASSSPHGAFFGQGTRLTVV.

The chain has TRBV9 and TRBJ1-1; unclear D gene. V was trimmed by 2 bases and J by 0 bases, leaving 8 bases between them. The CDR3 extends over 14 amino acids. Germline CDR1 and CDR2: SGDLS and YYNGEE. The CDR3: CASSVAGMNTEAFF. The CDR3 nucleotides are TGTGCCAGCAGCGTTGCCGGTATGAACACTGAAGCTTTCTTT.

There are a few counts of this clone. The chain links TRBV28 to TRBJ1-4, with D maybe TRBD1 (5 bases). Germline V gene sequence: CDR1 MDHEN, CDR2 SYDVKM. This CDR3 contains 16 residues. Trimming cost V 1 base and J 4 bases, with 13 bases left between them. The chain's CDR3 is CASSLLGGDRNEKLFF. For the CDR3, the DNA is TGTGCCAGCAGTTTATTGGGCGGGGACCGTAATGAAAAACTGTTTTTT.

This rearrangement joins TRBV28 to TRBJ2-7, with D perhaps matching TRBD1 (5 bases). The V end was cut by 5 bases, the J end by 6 bases, with 11 bases between. This CDR3 comprises 12 residues. The germline gives CDR1 MDHEN, CDR2 SYDVKM. DNA for the CDR3: TGTGCCAGCAGTCCCAACAGGCTCGAGCAGTACTTC. It yields the protein CASSPNRLEQYF.

The chain links TRBV6-1 to TRBJ1-2; no definite D call. The V and J ends lost 1 base and 5 bases respectively, with 11 bases between them. The CDR3 totals 14 residues. Germline lookup yields CDR1 MNHNS and CDR2 SASEGT. For the CDR3, the DNA is TGTGCCAGCAGTGAAGGATCCAGAGGGTATGGCTACACCTTC. Its translation is CASSEGSRGYGYTF.

This chain uses TRBV5-1 with TRBJ2-5, with TRBD2 as a possible D gene (7 bases). The CDR3 consists of 16 residues. V was cut by 2 bases and J by 5 bases, with 19 bases left in between. Germline values: CDR1 SGHRS, CDR2 YFSETQ. The CDR3 nucleotides are TGCGCCAGCAGCTTTCGCGGCGCAGGGAGGGGGGAGACCCAGTACTTC. Its translation is CASSFRGAGRGETQYF.